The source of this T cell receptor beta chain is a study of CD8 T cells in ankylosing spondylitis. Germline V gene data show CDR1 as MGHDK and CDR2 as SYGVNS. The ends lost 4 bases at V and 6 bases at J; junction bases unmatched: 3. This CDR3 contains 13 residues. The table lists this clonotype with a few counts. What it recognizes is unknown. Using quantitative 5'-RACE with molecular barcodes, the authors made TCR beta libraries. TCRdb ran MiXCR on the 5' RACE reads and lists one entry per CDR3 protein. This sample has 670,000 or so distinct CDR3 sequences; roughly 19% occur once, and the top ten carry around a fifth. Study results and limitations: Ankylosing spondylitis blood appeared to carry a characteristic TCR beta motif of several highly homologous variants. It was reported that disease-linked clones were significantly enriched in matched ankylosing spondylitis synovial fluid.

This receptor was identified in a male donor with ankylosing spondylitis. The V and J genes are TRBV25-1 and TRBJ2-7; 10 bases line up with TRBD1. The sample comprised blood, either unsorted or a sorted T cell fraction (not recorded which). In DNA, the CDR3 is TGTGCCAGCAGTGTCGGGACAGGGGTCGAGCAGTACTTC. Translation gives CASSVGTGVEQYF.